This T cell receptor (beta chain) was documented in a study of response to subunit inactivated influenza vaccine. Study conclusions and caveats: It was the authors' suggestion that each seasonal influenza vaccination recruits few new T cells.

As concerns this clonotype: Its matching antigen is unknown.

Each CDR3 protein is one row after TCRdb ran MiXCR on the RT-PCR reads. The table records roughly 500,000 distinct CDR3 sequences, approximately 15% of them present only once. Sequenced material: CD4+ T cells sorted from PBMCs, taken around 25 months after vaccination. The TCR comes from a man between 50 and 70 years old who received an inactivated influenza vaccine.

In DNA, the CDR3 is TGTGCCAGCAGGTCCCGGCCGAACACTGAAGCTTTCTTT. It encodes CASRSRPNTEAFF. The chain employs TRBV6-1 and TRBJ1-1; D not resolved. The CDR3 sequence is 13 residues long. Germline V gene lookup returns CDR1 MNHNS and CDR2 SASEGT. Trimming removed 6 bases at V and 1 base at J, with 9 bases between.